The clone carrying this T cell receptor beta chain has a handful of counts. The antigen remains undetermined. The sample originates from a study of breast tumors, draining lymph nodes, adjacent tissues. Findings and limits, study-wide: Tumor T cell lymph node origin was a supported hypothesis, not proven. Tumor and nontumor repertoires were significantly more similar in luminal-like than in basal-like breast cancer.

TCRdb recomputed calls from the multiplex PCR reads with MiXCR, one row per CDR3 protein. The repertoire holds 15,000 or so distinct CDR3 sequences, with around 47% as singletons. The CDR3 is 14 residues long. Germline V lookup: CDR1 MDHEN, CDR2 SYDVKM. The V gene lost 2 bases and the J gene lost 0 bases, with 7 bases spanning the gap. This sequence originates from a female donor with breast cancer. Some clones in this sample may be carry-over from other donors' samples. The gene calls are TRBV28 and TRBJ1-1; unclear D gene. The source material was tumor-adjacent breast tissue. This CDR3 is CASSLVSMNTEAFF. The CDR3 DNA sequence: TGTGCCAGCAGTTTAGTGAGCATGAACACTGAAGCTTTCTTT.